The 26 T cell receptor beta chains below all came from one sample that was sequenced in a study of Graves' ophthalmopathy and Graves' hyperthyroidism. Transcripts of RNA were the source for amplifying TCR beta CDR3 regions. The first-round RT-PCR employed HTBI primers together with the Qiagen OneStep RT-PCR kit. A multiplex PCR was then performed as the second round. Using its own MiXCR run on the multiplex PCR reads, TCRdb lists one record per CDR3 protein. The data hold just over 600,000 distinct CDR3 sequences, with 22% observed a single time. Sequenced: peripheral blood. The receptors come from a woman aged 18-29 years with stable Graves' hyperthyroidism. Some clones in this sample may be carry-over from other donors' samples.

This clonotype was seen repeatedly, ten times or more. The chain links TRBV29-1 to TRBJ2-2; 8 nucleotides match TRBD1. The germline gives CDR1 SQVTM, CDR2 ANQGSEA. The CDR3 is 12 residues long. Trimming cost V 6 bases and J 7 bases; bases outside gene matches: 4. CDR3 loop: CSVGQGHGELFF. The CDR3 coding sequence is TGCAGCGTAGGACAGGGCCACGGGGAGCTGTTTTTT.

This clonotype was picked up a small number of times. The V and J genes are TRBV18 and TRBJ1-5; the D is unclear. The CDR3 extends over 16 amino acids. Germline V gene data show CDR1 as KGHSH and CDR2 as LQKENI. Trimming took off 5 bases at V and 2 bases at J, with 16 bases between the two ends. In nucleotides, the CDR3 is TGTGCCAGCTCAGGTCCTTTGGGTCGTGGCAATCAGCCCCAGCATTTT. Translated: CASSGPLGRGNQPQHF. The whole variable domain, filled in from reference TRBV18 and TRBJ1-5, reads NAGVMQNPRHLVRRRGQEARLRCSPMKGHSHVYWYRQLPEEGLKFMVYLQKENIIDESGMPKERFSAEFPKEGPSILRIQQVVRGDSAAYFCASSGPLGRGNQPQHFGDGTRLSIL.

In this sample, this clonotype turned up many times. This chain links TRBV5-1 with TRBJ2-7, with 7 bases matching TRBD1. Unmatched junction bases numbered 13, after V lost 4 bases and J lost 3 bases. The CDR3 covers 16 residues. The germline gives CDR1 SGHRS, CDR2 YFSETQ. CDR3 sequence: CASSQRQGTMSYEQYF. CDR3 DNA sequence: TGCGCCAGCAGCCAGAGACAGGGAACAATGAGCTACGAGCAGTACTTC.

This clonotype was counted many times. The rearrangement uses TRBV6-1 and TRBJ2-7, with D uncertain. The CDR3 runs to 13 residues. Germline CDR1 reads MNHNS; CDR2 reads SASEGT. V was trimmed by 6 bases and J by 10 bases, leaving 19 bases between them. The CDR3 region has the DNA TGTGCCAGCAGACCCCCGGGCTCCGCAGGCCAGTACTTC. This sequence encodes CASRPPGSAGQYF.

Only a few counts were recorded for this clonotype. This chain uses TRBV5-1 with TRBJ1-1; the D is unclear. CDR1 and CDR2 from the germline V gene are SGHRS and YFSETQ. The CDR3 runs 13 residues. The germline V and J ends were trimmed by 2 bases and 2 bases, with 7 bases remaining between them. This chain's CDR3 is CASSFKSNTEAFF. The CDR3 DNA follows: TGCGCCAGCAGCTTTAAGAGTAACACTGAAGCTTTCTTT.

This clonotype was seen at least ten times. This chain connects TRBV5-1 to TRBJ2-2, with D maybe TRBD2 (7 bases). This CDR3 is 17 amino acids long. Germline assignment: CDR1 SGHRS and CDR2 YFSETQ. Trimming stripped 4 bases from V and 8 bases from J, with 24 bases between. The CDR3 DNA reads as TGCGCCAGCAGCAAAGGGGGGGGCCCACCCCAAACGGGGGAGCTGTTTTTT. Translating it yields CASSKGGGPPQTGELFF. The whole variable domain, filled in from reference TRBV5-1 and TRBJ2-2, reads KAGVTQTPRYLIKTRGQQVTLSCSPISGHRSVSWYQQTPGQGLQFLFEYFSETQRNKGNFPGRFSGRQFSNSRSEMNVSTLELGDSALYLCASSKGGGPPQTGELFFGEGSRLTVL.

This chain links TRBV6-2 or TRBV6-3 with TRBJ1-5; D is unclear. Trimming removed 5 bases at V and 4 bases at J, with 9 bases between. The germline V gene has CDR1 MNHEY and CDR2 SVGEGT. This CDR3 contains 13 residues. CDR3 protein: CASSRFWNQPQHF. CDR3 DNA: TGTGCCAGCAGTCGATTTTGGAATCAGCCCCAGCATTTT.

This sequence joins TRBV20-1 and TRBJ2-7; D remains ambiguous. Germline CDR1 DFQATT, CDR2 SNEGSKA (reference sequence). The V gene lost 4 bases and the J gene lost 2 bases, with 21 bases spanning the gap. The CDR3 loop spans 16 amino acids. CDR3 nucleotides: TGCAGTGCTATTACTGTGGATTGGAAGCGAACCTACGAGCAGTACTTC. It yields the protein CSAITVDWKRTYEQYF.

This clonotype was observed many times. The genes are TRBV5-1 and TRBJ2-7; the D gene is possibly TRBD2 (6 bases). This CDR3 is 15 amino acids long. Deletions cut 0 bases from V and 4 bases from J, with 14 bases between. CDR1 is SGHRS, CDR2 YFSETQ, per germline. CDR3 nucleotides: TGCGCCAGCAGCTTGGCCGGCGGGGTATCGTACGAGCAGTACTTC. This sequence encodes CASSLAGGVSYEQYF.

This clonotype was seen repeatedly, ten times or more. This rearrangement joins TRBV27 to TRBJ2-7; 9 positions agree with TRBD2. J was trimmed by 2 bases and V by 3 bases; bases with no gene match: 8. The CDR3 runs 16 residues. CDR1 and CDR2 (germline): MNHEY, SMNVEV (reference sequence). This CDR3 is CASSFSLAGPAYEQYF. The DNA for the CDR3 is TGTGCCAGCAGTTTTTCCCTAGCGGGGCCCGCCTACGAGCAGTACTTC.

This clonotype was seen ten or more times. The J gene is TRBJ2-7, the V gene TRBV20-1, with 13 bases lining up with TRBD2. Germline V gives CDR1 DFQATT, CDR2 SNEGSKA (reference sequence). V shed 5 bases, J shed 3 bases, and the junction held 4 bases outside the gene matches. CDR3 length: 14 residues. The CDR3 DNA is TGCAGTGCTCGGGGGACTAGCGGGATCTACGAGCAGTACTTC. Translating gives CSARGTSGIYEQYF.

V usage is TRBV5-1 and J usage is TRBJ2-6; 11 nucleotides match TRBD2. V lost 1 base to trimming and J lost 3 bases; unmatched junction nucleotides: 6. This CDR3 is built from 18 residues. From germline, CDR1 is SGHRS and CDR2 YFSETQ. CDR3: CASSLIAGGLVGANVLTF. Written as DNA, the CDR3 is TGCGCCAGCAGCTTGATAGCGGGGGGGCTTGTTGGGGCCAACGTCCTGACTTTC.

This clonotype was detected many times. This chain uses TRBV12-3 or TRBV12-4 with TRBJ2-7; D is unresolved. This CDR3 has 14 residues. V was shortened by 1 base and J by 3 bases, with 10 bases between the two germline ends. Here the CDR3 DNA reads TGTGCCAGCAGTTTAGAGGAAGGGATCTACGAGCAGTACTTC. Protein: CASSLEEGIYEQYF.

CDR3: CASSFEGAGVINRAFF. The CDR3 DNA reads TGTGCCAGCAGTTTTGAGGGGGCAGGGGTTATCAACAGGGCTTTCTTT. The chain employs TRBV28 and TRBJ1-1, with 7 bases matching TRBD1. V dropped 3 bases and J dropped 11; count of bases not matched to a gene: 18. The CDR3 consists of 16 residues. The germline V gene has CDR1 MDHEN and CDR2 SYDVKM.

This clonotype was picked up many times. The chain couples TRBV4-1 to TRBJ1-1; D perhaps matches TRBD1 (5 bases). CDR1 is MGHRA, CDR2 YSYEKL, per germline. Trimming stripped 1 base from V and 2 bases from J, with 14 bases between. This CDR3 contains 16 residues. CDR3 DNA sequence: TGCGCCAGCAGCCAAGGGAACCTCGACAGCAACACTGAAGCTTTCTTT. As protein: CASSQGNLDSNTEAFF.

The table lists this clonotype with many counts. The chain uses TRBV6-5 and TRBJ2-7; TRBD1 matches at 7 bases. Trimming cost V 0 bases and J 2 bases; bases outside gene matches: 4. The CDR3 runs to 15 residues. CDR1 and CDR2 (germline): MNHEY, SVGAGI. DNA for the CDR3: TGTGCCAGCAGTTACTCAGGGGGCTCTCCCTACGAGCAGTACTTC. Its translation is CASSYSGGSPYEQYF.

Ten or more counts support this clonotype. The chain links TRBV12-3 or TRBV12-4 to TRBJ1-5; 9 bases agree with TRBD1. The CDR3 has 18 residues. Unmatched junction bases numbered 13, after V lost 6 bases and J lost 1 base. The CDR3 bases are TGTGCCAGCAGACTGGGACAGGGTGGGAAAATAAGCAATCAGCCCCAGCATTTT. It is translated as CASRLGQGGKISNQPQHF.

The V and J genes are TRBV27 and TRBJ1-1; D possibly corresponds to TRBD1 (5 bases). The CDR3 loop spans 13 amino acids. Trimming removed 2 bases from V and 6 bases from J, with 10 bases in between. Per the germline V gene, CDR1 is MNHEY and CDR2 is SMNVEV (reference sequence). In DNA form, the CDR3 reads TGTGCCAGCAGTTTAAAAGGGGAGGCTGAAGCTTTCTTT. It codes for CASSLKGEAEAFF.

This clonotype was counted many times. V and J are TRBV15 and TRBJ2-6, with D possibly matching TRBD2 (6 bases). CDR3 size: 16 residues. V was shortened by 0 bases and J by 1 base, with 7 bases between the two germline ends. CDR1 LNHNV and CDR2 YYDKDF come from the germline V gene (reference sequence). In nucleotides, the CDR3 is TGTGCCACCAGCAGAGAGCGGGGATCTGGGGCCAACGTCCTGACTTTC. It is translated as CATSRERGSGANVLTF.

CDR3 coding DNA: TGTGCCAGCAGTGAGACTAGCGGGGACGAGCAGTACTTC. Protein sequence: CASSETSGDEQYF. The chain joins TRBV6-1 to TRBJ2-7; TRBD2 matches 11 bases. The V gene's germline CDR1 is MNHNS and CDR2 SASEGT. Trimming at V came to 3 bases and at J to 5 bases, leaving 0 bases not matched to a gene. The CDR3 covers 13 residues.

This clonotype was picked up many times. The chain has TRBV9 and TRBJ1-2, with D tentatively TRBD1 (5 bases). V lost 0 bases and J 3 bases, leaving 9 bases between the germline ends. The CDR3 loop spans 14 amino acids. In germline, CDR1 is SGDLS, CDR2 YYNGEE. This chain's CDR3 is CASSVVGQDYGYTF. The CDR3 DNA reads TGTGCCAGCAGCGTAGTAGGACAAGACTATGGCTACACCTTC.

This rearrangement joins TRBV27 to TRBJ1-5, with 8 nucleotides matching TRBD1. Germline lookup yields CDR1 MNHEY and CDR2 SMNVEV (reference sequence). J was trimmed by 3 bases and V by 8 bases; bases with no gene match: 15. The CDR3 totals 17 residues. The CDR3 nucleotides read TGTGCCAGCTCACCCGGGACAGGTGACCGTAACAATCAGCCCCAGCATTTT. Translation gives CASSPGTGDRNNQPQHF.

This clonotype was detected ten times or more. V gene TRBV5-1 combines with J gene TRBJ1-2, with a possible D match to TRBD1 (6 bases). This CDR3 region has 17 residues. With 4 bases removed from V and 3 bases from J, the gap between germline ends came to 22 bases. Germline-derived CDR1 and CDR2 are SGHRS and YFSETQ. CDR3 DNA sequence: TGCGCCAGCAGCGCCGGATCTGGACAGCGTAGCTACTATGGCTACACCTTC. It translates to CASSAGSGQRSYYGYTF.

Of note for this clonotype: This clone may be a read error of a much larger clone one base away. This chain links TRBV6-1 with TRBJ1-1, with D possibly TRBD1 on 5 matching bases. Germline V gives CDR1 MNHNS, CDR2 SASEGT. V lost 5 bases and J 4 bases, leaving 14 bases between the germline ends. The CDR3 is made up of 14 amino acids. The CDR3 here is CASSTRREPTEAFF. The CDR3 region has the DNA TGTGCCAGCAGTACCCGCAGGGAGCCCACTGAAGCTTTCTTT.

This clonotype was seen repeatedly, ten times or more. V gene TRBV6-2 or TRBV6-3 combines with J gene TRBJ1-1; no definite D call. In germline, CDR1 is MNHEY, CDR2 SVGEGT. This CDR3 spans 14 amino acids. Between the trimmed V and J ends, which lost 5 bases and 1 base, there was a span of 11 bases. The chain's CDR3 is CASSPRRGNTEAFF. For the CDR3, the DNA is TGTGCCAGCAGTCCCCGACGGGGGAACACTGAAGCTTTCTTT.

This clonotype has ten or more counts. V is TRBV12-3 or TRBV12-4 and J is TRBJ1-5; 7 nucleotides agree with TRBD1. There are 13 residues in the CDR3. V trimming: 6 bases; J trimming: 4 bases; junction bases outside the gene matches: 3. CDR3 sequence: CASRPGQNQPQHF. The CDR3 nucleotides read TGTGCCAGCAGACCGGGACAGAATCAGCCCCAGCATTTT.